These 23 T cell receptor beta chains were sequenced from one sample in a study of OX40 agonist ivuxolimab in advanced cancers. The data were produced by immunoSEQ multiplex PCR, yet TCRdb's version contains in-frame clones alone and is incomplete. The sample lists more than 50,000 clones; approximately 80% were seen once. This material consisted of CD4+ or CD8+ T cells sorted from blood, taken in a trial of the OX40 agonist ivuxolimab. Receptors originate from an adult with an advanced solid tumor such as melanoma, head and neck, liver or kidney cancer.

The V gene is TRBV5-5, the J gene TRBJ1-1; D possibly corresponds to TRBD1 (6 bases). Germline V gene lookup returns CDR1 SGHKS and CDR2 YYEKEE (reference sequence). The length of the CDR3 is 11 residues. Trimming removed 4 bases at V and 11 bases at J, with 12 bases between. The CDR3, as DNA: TGTGCCAGCAGCGGGGGCCCTGGGGCTTTCTTT. This sequence encodes CASSGGPGAFF.

The CDR3 protein is CASSSGTGGNGYTF. The CDR3 region has the DNA TGTGCCAGCAGTTCCGGGACAGGGGGCAATGGCTACACCTTC. The chain recombines TRBV7-2 with TRBJ1-2; 12 nucleotides align to TRBD1. This CDR3 is 14 amino acids long. CDR1 and CDR2 from the germline V gene are SGHTA and FQGNSA. V gave up 6 bases and J gave up 6 bases; unmatched junction bases: 5.

The CDR3 is CASSLGGGLYGYTF. The CDR3, as DNA: TGTGCCAGCAGTTTAGGAGGGGGGCTCTATGGCTACACCTTC. The chain links TRBV27 to TRBJ1-2, with D perhaps matching TRBD1 (6 bases). The CDR3 sequence is 14 residues long. Germline V gene lookup returns CDR1 MNHEY and CDR2 SMNVEV (reference sequence). Trimming cost V 2 bases and J 4 bases, with 11 bases left between them.

V gene TRBV16 combines with J gene TRBJ1-5; D gene unclear. The CDR3 consists of 13 residues. Deletions cut 0 bases from V and 6 bases from J, with 6 bases between. Germline V gene lookup returns CDR1 KGHSY and CDR2 FQNENV. The CDR3 spells CASSQSGVQPQHF. In nucleotides, the CDR3 is TGTGCCAGCAGCCAATCTGGGGTTCAGCCCCAGCATTTT.

V is TRBV9 and J is TRBJ2-1; TRBD2 matches 11 bases. The trim removed 3 bases at V and 5 bases at J, leaving 10 bases unmatched. The germline V gene encodes CDR1 SGDLS and CDR2 YYNGEE. The CDR3 has 17 amino acids. The CDR3 sequence: CASSAGRGTSGDNEQFF. The CDR3 DNA reads TGTGCCAGCAGCGCCGGCAGGGGGACTAGCGGAGACAATGAGCAGTTCTTC.

This chain connects TRBV29-1 to TRBJ1-1; D unclear. Germline V gives CDR1 SQVTM, CDR2 ANQGSEA. Between the trimmed V and J ends, which lost 8 bases and 4 bases, there was a span of 17 bases. The CDR3 spans 13 residues. The CDR3 sequence is CSFWRQVGTEAFF. The CDR3 nucleotides read TGCAGCTTCTGGCGGCAGGTGGGCACTGAAGCTTTCTTT.

The V and J genes are TRBV27 and TRBJ2-7; D might be TRBD1 (6 bases). V shed 7 bases and J shed 1 base, with 17 bases lying between them. Germline lookup yields CDR1 MNHEY and CDR2 SMNVEV (reference sequence). The CDR3 spans 15 residues. CDR3 bases: TGTGCCAGCACCAAACAGGGAGTCGAGTCCTACGAGCAGTACTTC. Translating it yields CASTKQGVESYEQYF.

V usage is TRBV10-2 and J usage is TRBJ2-7; D gene ambiguous. Germline V gives CDR1 WSHSY, CDR2 SAAADI. This CDR3 is built from 13 residues. The V end was cut by 7 bases, the J end by 6 bases, with 16 bases between. CDR3 sequence reads: CASTPLPKGEQYF. DNA of the CDR3: TGCGCCAGCACCCCCCTCCCCAAGGGCGAGCAGTACTTC.

The chain recombines TRBV5-5 with TRBJ1-1; D gene uncertain. In germline, CDR1 is SGHKS, CDR2 YYEKEE (reference sequence). The CDR3 spans 12 residues. Trimming removed 3 bases at V and 9 bases at J, with 12 bases between. Here the CDR3 reads CASSWYTDKAFF. CDR3 nucleotide sequence: TGTGCCAGCAGCTGGTACACAGACAAAGCTTTCTTT.

The V and J genes are TRBV7-2 and TRBJ1-3; D might be TRBD1 (5 bases). Germline loops: CDR1 SGHTA, CDR2 FQGNSA. The CDR3 is made up of 17 amino acids. Trimming took 1 base from V and 0 from J, leaving 13 bases between them. In nucleotides, the CDR3 is TGTGCCAGCAGCTTAGTAGGGGACGGGGGCTCTGGAAACACCATATATTTT. Translating gives CASSLVGDGGSGNTIYF.

This chain connects TRBV6-1 to TRBJ1-2; 7 bases line up with TRBD1. J lost 4 bases, V lost 3 bases, and 8 bases had no gene match. The V gene's germline CDR1 is MNHNS and CDR2 SASEGT. The CDR3 spans 15 residues. CDR3 loop: CASSETGQGVYGYTF. DNA for the CDR3: TGTGCCAGCAGTGAGACAGGGCAGGGAGTCTATGGCTACACCTTC.

The sample holds a few counts of this clone. Distinct nucleotide sequences in the sample also encode this CDR3. The chain couples TRBV7-2 to TRBJ1-6; tentative D call: TRBD1 (5 bases). Germline V gives CDR1 SGHTA, CDR2 FQGNSA. The length of the CDR3 is 15 residues. Trimming took 0 bases from V and 6 from J, leaving 9 bases between them. CDR3 DNA sequence: TGTGCCAGCAGCTTAGCGGGACCGCCTAATTCACCCCTCCACTTT. Protein: CASSLAGPPNSPLHF. Combining the CDR3 with reference TRBV7-2 and TRBJ1-6 gives the whole variable domain GAGVSQSPSNKVTEKGKDVELRCDPISGHTALYWYRQSLGQGLEFLIYFQGNSAPDKSGLPSDRFSAERTGGSVSTLTIQRTQQEDSAVYLCASSLAGPPNSPLHFGNGTRLTVT.

The rearrangement uses TRBV27 and TRBJ1-4, with a tentative D call TRBD1 (5 bases). V was clipped by 5 bases and J by 8 bases, with 21 bases between them. Germline V gene sequence: CDR1 MNHEY, CDR2 SMNVEV (reference sequence). This CDR3 contains 16 residues. CDR3 DNA: TGTGCCAGCAGTCGCTACGGATCAGGGTTCGGGGAAAAACTGTTTTTT. Its protein is CASSRYGSGFGEKLFF.

This rearrangement joins TRBV6-1 to TRBJ2-7; 7 nucleotides match TRBD1. J lost 5 bases, V lost 5 bases, and 3 bases had no gene match. Germline values: CDR1 MNHNS, CDR2 SASEGT. The length of the CDR3 is 12 residues. CDR3 nucleotide sequence: TGTGCCAGCAGTCGGGACAGAAACGAGCAGTACTTC. As protein: CASSRDRNEQYF.

The V and J genes are TRBV11-3 and TRBJ2-7; either TRBD1 or TRBD2 may supply D (5 bases each). The CDR3 sequence is 15 residues long. From germline, CDR1 is SGHNT and CDR2 YENEEA. V lost 1 base and J 3 bases, leaving 13 bases between the germline ends. CDR3 amino acids: CASSLGGTGHYEQYF. The DNA for the CDR3 is TGTGCCAGCAGCTTAGGAGGGACGGGGCACTACGAGCAGTACTTC.

The J gene is TRBJ1-2, the V gene TRBV7-2; D gene uncertain. Germline-derived CDR1 and CDR2 are SGHTA and FQGNSA. The CDR3 is made up of 11 amino acids. V was pared by 5 bases and J by 7 bases, with 8 bases between. As DNA, the CDR3 is TGTGCCAGCAGCCAGGACTCTGGCTACACCTTC. It encodes CASSQDSGYTF.

This clone was counted between two and nine times. This chain joins TRBV30 and TRBJ2-5; 7 nucleotides align to TRBD2. The junction had 10 bases not matched to a gene; V was cut back by 1 base and J by 5 bases. The germline gives CDR1 GTSNPN, CDR2 SVGIG (reference sequence). The CDR3 extends over 15 amino acids. In nucleotides, the CDR3 is TGTGCCTGGAGTGGCATTACGGGAGCGGGGGAGACCCAGTACTTC. It is translated as CAWSGITGAGETQYF.

V is TRBV7-3 and J is TRBJ2-3, with D perhaps matching TRBD2 (5 bases). Germline values: CDR1 SGHTA, CDR2 FQGTGA. V was trimmed by 1 base and J by 4 bases, leaving 12 bases between them. CDR3 size: 15 residues. CDR3 in DNA: TGTGCCAGCAGCTTAAGTTCGGTTAGCGCAGATACGCAGTATTTT. Residues: CASSLSSVSADTQYF.

The gene calls are TRBV19 and TRBJ2-7; no clear D. The CDR3 has 15 amino acids. Germline V gene lookup returns CDR1 LNHDA and CDR2 SQIVND (reference sequence). The V end was cut by 0 bases, the J end by 6 bases, with 15 bases between. For the CDR3, the DNA is TGTGCCAGTAGTATAGAACCAGACTTCGCTTCCGAGCAGTACTTC. Translating gives CASSIEPDFASEQYF.

The chain carries TRBV13 and TRBJ1-4, with unresolved D. V shed 0 bases and J shed 0 bases, with 2 bases lying between them. The CDR3 is made up of 14 amino acids. In germline, CDR1 is PRHDT, CDR2 FYEKMQ (reference sequence). The CDR3 DNA sequence: TGTGCCAGCAGCTTAGGAGCAACTAATGAAAAACTGTTTTTT. Its protein product is CASSLGATNEKLFF.

The J gene is TRBJ2-7, the V gene TRBV30, with 10 nucleotides matching TRBD1. The trim removed 5 bases at V and 3 bases at J, leaving 13 bases unmatched. Germline V gives CDR1 GTSNPN, CDR2 SVGIG (reference sequence). CDR3 length equals 16 residues. As DNA, the CDR3 is TGTGCCTGGGGGATGGGACAGGGGAGCGTAGACTACGAGCAGTACTTC. It encodes CAWGMGQGSVDYEQYF.

This clone was observed a single time. V and J are TRBV29-1 and TRBJ2-5, with 8 bases that match TRBD1. With V trimmed by 4 bases and J by 4 bases, 2 bases remained unmatched. Germline V gene data show CDR1 as SQVTM and CDR2 as ANQGSEA. This CDR3 contains 12 residues. CDR3 sequence (DNA): TGCAGCGTTGCAGGGGGCGTAGAGACCCAGTACTTC. Protein: CSVAGGVETQYF.

This clone occurred once. The chain carries TRBV7-8 and TRBJ1-1; D is ambiguous. Germline CDR1 is SGHVS and CDR2 is FQNEAQ. Trimming left V 4 bases short and J 3 bases short, with 15 bases between. This CDR3 region has 15 residues. CDR3 DNA: TGTGCCAGCAGCTCTAGGACCCAAAGGGACACTGAAGCTTTCTTT. Encoded protein: CASSSRTQRDTEAFF.